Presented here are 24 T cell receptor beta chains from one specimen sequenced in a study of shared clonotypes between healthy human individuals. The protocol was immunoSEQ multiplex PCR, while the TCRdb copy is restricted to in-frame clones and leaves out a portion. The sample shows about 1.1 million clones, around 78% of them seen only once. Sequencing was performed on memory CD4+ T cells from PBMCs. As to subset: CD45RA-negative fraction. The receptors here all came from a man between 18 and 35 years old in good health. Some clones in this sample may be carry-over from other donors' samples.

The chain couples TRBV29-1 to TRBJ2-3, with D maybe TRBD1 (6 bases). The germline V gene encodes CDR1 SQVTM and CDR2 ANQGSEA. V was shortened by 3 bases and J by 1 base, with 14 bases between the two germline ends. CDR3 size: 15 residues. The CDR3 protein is CSVERATGRTDTQYF. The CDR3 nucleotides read TGCAGCGTTGAGAGGGCGACAGGCCGCACAGATACGCAGTATTTT.

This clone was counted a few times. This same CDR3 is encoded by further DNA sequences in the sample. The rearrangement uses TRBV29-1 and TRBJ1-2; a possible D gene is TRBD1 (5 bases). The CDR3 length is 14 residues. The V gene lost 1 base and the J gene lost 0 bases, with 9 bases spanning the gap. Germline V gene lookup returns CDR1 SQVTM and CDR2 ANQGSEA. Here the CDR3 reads CSVEGRGTNYGYTF. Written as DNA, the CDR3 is TGCAGCGTTGAAGGGAGGGGCACTAACTATGGCTACACCTTC.

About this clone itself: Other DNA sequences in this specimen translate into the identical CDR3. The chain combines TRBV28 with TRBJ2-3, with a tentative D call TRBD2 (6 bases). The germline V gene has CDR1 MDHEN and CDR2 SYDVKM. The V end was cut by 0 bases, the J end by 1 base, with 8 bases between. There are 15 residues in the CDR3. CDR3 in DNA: TGTGCCAGCAGTTTATGGACTAGGGGCACAGATACGCAGTATTTT. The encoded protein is CASSLWTRGTDTQYF.

CDR3 coding DNA: TGTGCCAGCAGGGGCAGGGTGAGCAATCAGCCCCAGCATTTT. This gives the protein CASRGRVSNQPQHF. The chain couples TRBV28 to TRBJ1-5; the D gene is possibly TRBD1 (5 bases). In germline, CDR1 is MDHEN, CDR2 SYDVKM. V dropped 6 bases and J dropped 1 base, with 10 bases sitting between them. This CDR3 comprises 14 residues. Combining the CDR3 with reference TRBV28 and TRBJ1-5 gives the whole variable domain DVKVTQSSRYLVKRTGEKVFLECVQDMDHENMFWYRQDPGLGLRLIYFSYDVKMKEKGDIPEGYSVSREKKERFSLILESASTNQTSMYLCASRGRVSNQPQHFGDGTRLSIL.

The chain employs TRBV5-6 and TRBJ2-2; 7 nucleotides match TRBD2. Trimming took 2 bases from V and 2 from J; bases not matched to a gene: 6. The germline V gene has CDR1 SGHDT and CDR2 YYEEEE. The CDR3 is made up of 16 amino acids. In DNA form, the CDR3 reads TGTGCCAGCAGCTTTGGTCTAGCGGACAACACCGGGGAGCTGTTTTTT. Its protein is CASSFGLADNTGELFF.

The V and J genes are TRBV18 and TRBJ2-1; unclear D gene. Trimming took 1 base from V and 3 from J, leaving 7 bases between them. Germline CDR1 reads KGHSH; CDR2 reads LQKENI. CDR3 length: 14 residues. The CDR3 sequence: CASSPLEGYNEQFF. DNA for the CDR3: TGTGCCAGCTCACCACTAGAAGGCTACAATGAGCAGTTCTTC. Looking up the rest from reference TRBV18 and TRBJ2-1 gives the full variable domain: NAGVMQNPRHLVRRRGQEARLRCSPMKGHSHVYWYRQLPEEGLKFMVYLQKENIIDESGMPKERFSAEFPKEGPSILRIQQVVRGDSAAYFCASSPLEGYNEQFFGPGTRLTVL.

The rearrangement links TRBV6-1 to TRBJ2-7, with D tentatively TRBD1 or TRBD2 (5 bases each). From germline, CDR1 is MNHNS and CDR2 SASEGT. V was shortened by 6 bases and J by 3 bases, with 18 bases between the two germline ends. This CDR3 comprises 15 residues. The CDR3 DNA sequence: TGTGCCAGCAGCAGGGAAAACCTAGCCCGCTACGAGCAGTACTTC. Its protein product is CASSRENLARYEQYF.

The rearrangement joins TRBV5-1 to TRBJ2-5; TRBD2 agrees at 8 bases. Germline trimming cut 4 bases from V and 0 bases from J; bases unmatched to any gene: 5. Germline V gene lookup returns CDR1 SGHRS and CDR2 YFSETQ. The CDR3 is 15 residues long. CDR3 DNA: TGCGCCAGCAGCCCTAGCGGGCAATACCAAGAGACCCAGTACTTC. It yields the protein CASSPSGQYQETQYF.

CDR3 region: CASSLSITGYTEAFF. The DNA for the CDR3 is TGTGCCAGCAGTTTATCGATAACAGGGTACACTGAAGCTTTCTTT. The V call is TRBV27, the J call TRBJ1-1, with D possibly TRBD1 on 6 matching bases. The CDR3 spans 15 residues. Per the germline V gene, CDR1 is MNHEY and CDR2 is SMNVEV (reference sequence). The ends were cut back, 0 bases at V and 3 bases at J, with 11 bases in the middle.

The CDR3 coding sequence is TGTGCCAGCAGTGGCCGGGGGAGGGAGAATTCACCCCTCCACTTT. This codes for CASSGRGRENSPLHF. The chain employs TRBV2 and TRBJ1-6; D may be TRBD1 (5 bases). The germline gives CDR1 SNHLY, CDR2 FYNNEI. V was clipped by 4 bases and J by 7 bases, with 14 bases between them. This CDR3 contains 15 residues.

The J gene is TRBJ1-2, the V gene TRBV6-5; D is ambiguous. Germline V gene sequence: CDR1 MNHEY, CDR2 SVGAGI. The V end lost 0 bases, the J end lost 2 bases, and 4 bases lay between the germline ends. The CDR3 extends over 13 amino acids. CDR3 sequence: CASSYSYNYGYTF. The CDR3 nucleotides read TGTGCCAGCAGTTACTCGTACAACTATGGCTACACCTTC.

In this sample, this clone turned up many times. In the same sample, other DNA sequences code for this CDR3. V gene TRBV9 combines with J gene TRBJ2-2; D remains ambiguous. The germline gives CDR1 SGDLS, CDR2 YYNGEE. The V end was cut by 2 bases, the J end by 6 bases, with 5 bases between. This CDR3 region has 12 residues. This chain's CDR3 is CASSVLAGELFF. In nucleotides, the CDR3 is TGTGCCAGCAGCGTGTTGGCCGGGGAGCTGTTTTTT.

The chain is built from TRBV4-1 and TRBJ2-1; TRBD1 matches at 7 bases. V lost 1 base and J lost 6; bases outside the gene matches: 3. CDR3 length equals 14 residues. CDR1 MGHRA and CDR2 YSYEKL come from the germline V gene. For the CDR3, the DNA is TGCGCCAGCAGCCAAGGTGGGACAGTCAATGAGCAGTTCTTC. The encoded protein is CASSQGGTVNEQFF.

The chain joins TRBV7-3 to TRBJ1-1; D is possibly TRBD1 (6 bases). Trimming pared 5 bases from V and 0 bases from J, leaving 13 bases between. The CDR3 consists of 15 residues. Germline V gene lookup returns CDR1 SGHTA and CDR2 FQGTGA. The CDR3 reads CASSPLGGLNTEAFF. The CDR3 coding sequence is TGTGCCAGCAGCCCCCTGGGGGGCTTGAACACTGAAGCTTTCTTT.

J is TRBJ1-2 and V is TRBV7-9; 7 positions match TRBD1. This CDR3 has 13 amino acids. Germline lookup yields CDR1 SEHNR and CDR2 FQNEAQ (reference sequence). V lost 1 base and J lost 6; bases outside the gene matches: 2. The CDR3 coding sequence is TGTGCCAGCAGCTTAGAGGGGGCCAATGGCTACACCTTC. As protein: CASSLEGANGYTF. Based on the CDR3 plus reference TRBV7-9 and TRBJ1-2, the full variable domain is DTGVSQNPRHKITKRGQNVTFRCDPISEHNRLYWYRQTLGQGPEFLTYFQNEAQLEKSRLLSDRFSAERPKGSFSTLEIQRTEQGDSAMYLCASSLEGANGYTFGSGTRLTVV.

In DNA, the CDR3 is TGCGCCAGCAGCCAGCGGGAGATAAGCTACAATGAGCAGTTCTTC. As protein: CASSQREISYNEQFF. This chain connects TRBV5-1 to TRBJ2-1; TRBD2 aligns across 8 bases. Germline-derived CDR1 and CDR2 are SGHRS and YFSETQ. This CDR3 has 15 residues. The V and J ends lost 4 bases and 3 bases, in that order; junction bases with no gene match: 6.

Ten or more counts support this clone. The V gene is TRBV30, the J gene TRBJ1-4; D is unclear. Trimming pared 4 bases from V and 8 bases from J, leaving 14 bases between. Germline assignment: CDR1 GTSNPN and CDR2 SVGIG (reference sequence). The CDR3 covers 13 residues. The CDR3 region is CAWMGRFSEKLFF. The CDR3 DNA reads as TGTGCCTGGATGGGCAGGTTTAGCGAAAAACTGTTTTTT.

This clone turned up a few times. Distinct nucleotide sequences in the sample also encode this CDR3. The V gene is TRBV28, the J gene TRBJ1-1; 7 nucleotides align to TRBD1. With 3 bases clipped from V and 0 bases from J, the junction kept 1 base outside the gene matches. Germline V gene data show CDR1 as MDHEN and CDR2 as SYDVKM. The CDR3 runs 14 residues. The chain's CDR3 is CASSLGQMNTEAFF. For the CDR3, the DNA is TGTGCCAGCAGTTTGGGACAGATGAACACTGAAGCTTTCTTT.

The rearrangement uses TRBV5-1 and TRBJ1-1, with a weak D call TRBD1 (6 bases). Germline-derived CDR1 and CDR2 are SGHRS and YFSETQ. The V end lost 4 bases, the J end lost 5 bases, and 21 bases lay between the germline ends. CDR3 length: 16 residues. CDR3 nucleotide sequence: TGCGCCAGCAGCCTTCCCAACCCCAGGGGATTAACTGAAGCTTTCTTT. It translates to CASSLPNPRGLTEAFF.

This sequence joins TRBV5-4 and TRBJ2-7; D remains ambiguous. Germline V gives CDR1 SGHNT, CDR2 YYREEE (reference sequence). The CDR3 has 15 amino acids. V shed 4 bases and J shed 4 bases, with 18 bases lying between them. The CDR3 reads CASSLGWEAVYEQYF. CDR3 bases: TGTGCCAGCAGCCTGGGATGGGAAGCAGTATACGAGCAGTACTTC.

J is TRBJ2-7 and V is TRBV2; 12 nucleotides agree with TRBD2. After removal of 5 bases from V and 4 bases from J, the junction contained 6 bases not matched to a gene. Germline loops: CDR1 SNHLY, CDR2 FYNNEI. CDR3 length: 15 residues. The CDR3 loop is CASSRTSGIFYEQYF. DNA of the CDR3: TGTGCCAGCAGTCGGACTAGCGGGATTTTTTACGAGCAGTACTTC.

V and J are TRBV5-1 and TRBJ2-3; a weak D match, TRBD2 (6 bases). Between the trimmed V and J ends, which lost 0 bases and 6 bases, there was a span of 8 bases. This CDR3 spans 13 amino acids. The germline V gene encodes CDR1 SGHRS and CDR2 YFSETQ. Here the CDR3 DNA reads TGCGCCAGCAGCTTGGCTCTAGCGGATACGCAGTATTTT. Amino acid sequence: CASSLALADTQYF.

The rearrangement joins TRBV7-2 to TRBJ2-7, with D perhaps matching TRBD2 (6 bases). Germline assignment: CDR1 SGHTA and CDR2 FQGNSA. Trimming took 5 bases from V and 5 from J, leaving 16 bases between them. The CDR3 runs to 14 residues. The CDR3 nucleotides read TGTGCCAGCAGCAACCAACGGGGGACGAACGAGCAGTACTTC. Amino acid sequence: CASSNQRGTNEQYF.

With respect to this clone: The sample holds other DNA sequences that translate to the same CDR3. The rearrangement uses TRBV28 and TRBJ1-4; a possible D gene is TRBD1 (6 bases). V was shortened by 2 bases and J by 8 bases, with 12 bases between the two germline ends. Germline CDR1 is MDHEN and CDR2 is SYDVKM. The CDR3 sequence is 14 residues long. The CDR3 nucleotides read TGTGCCAGCAGTTTAGGGGGGGGCGGAGAAAAACTGTTTTTT. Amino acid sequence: CASSLGGGGEKLFF.